The 21 T cell receptor beta chains listed next were all sequenced from one sample in a study of T cell clones after liver transplantation. The assay was immunoSEQ multiplex PCR, and TCRdb's table has in-frame clones only and misses some. Of about 120,000 clones in the sample, roughly nine tenths were seen once. The sequenced sample was CD4+ T cells from blood, obtained 12 months after liver transplant. All receptors derive from a human patient who received a liver transplant. Some T cells may be supplied by the graft donor.

This rearrangement joins TRBV7-8 to TRBJ2-4; perhaps TRBD2 as D (7 bases). Trimming took off 5 bases at V and 0 bases at J, with 17 bases between the two ends. Germline-derived CDR1 and CDR2 are SGHVS and FQNEAQ. The CDR3 covers 17 residues. CDR3 region: CASSHEGGAGAKNIQYF. The CDR3 coding sequence is TGTGCCAGCAGCCATGAGGGGGGGGCCGGAGCCAAAAACATTCAGTACTTC.

This clone was counted once. V usage is TRBV29-1 and J usage is TRBJ2-3; 7 nucleotides align to TRBD1. CDR1 and CDR2 (germline): SQVTM, ANQGSEA. This CDR3 region has 15 residues. Trimming removed 4 bases from V and 0 bases from J; junction bases left unmatched: 7. In nucleotides, the CDR3 is TGCAGCGTTGTGGGGACAGCGCTTAGCACAGATACGCAGTATTTT. Translation: CSVVGTALSTDTQYF.

CDR3 in amino acids: CASSYGWQGATEAFF. DNA for the CDR3: TGTGCCAGCAGTTACGGGTGGCAGGGGGCCACTGAAGCTTTCTTT. The genes are TRBV6-5 and TRBJ1-1, with 8 bases identical to TRBD1. The CDR3 extends over 15 amino acids. The V segment lost 2 bases and the J segment 4 bases; nucleotides outside the gene matches: 6. Germline lookup yields CDR1 MNHEY and CDR2 SVGAGI.

This sequence joins TRBV5-1 and TRBJ2-5, with D tentatively TRBD1 (6 bases). Trimming took off 4 bases at V and 3 bases at J, with 13 bases between the two ends. This CDR3 is 14 amino acids long. CDR1 is SGHRS and CDR2 is YFSETQ in the germline V gene. CDR3 in DNA: TGCGCCAGCAGCACTTTGTCAGGGGAAGAGACCCAGTACTTC. It encodes CASSTLSGEETQYF.

The chain employs TRBV5-4 and TRBJ2-5; a possible D gene is TRBD1 (6 bases). Trimming left V 4 bases short and J 2 bases short, with 12 bases between. Looked up from germline, CDR1 is SGHNT and CDR2 is YYREEE (reference sequence). The CDR3 extends over 14 amino acids. The CDR3 protein is CASSALTGQETQYF. The DNA for the CDR3 is TGTGCCAGCAGCGCCCTGACAGGACAAGAGACCCAGTACTTC.

V usage is TRBV7-2 and J usage is TRBJ1-5; tentative D call: TRBD1 (6 bases). The CDR3 extends over 14 amino acids. The germline V and J ends were trimmed by 5 bases and 4 bases, with 12 bases remaining between them. Looked up from germline, CDR1 is SGHTA and CDR2 is FQGNSA. Here the CDR3 reads CASSRAGQNQPQHF. The CDR3 DNA sequence: TGTGCCAGCAGCCGAGCCGGACAGAATCAGCCCCAGCATTTT. Full variable domain (missing parts from reference TRBV7-2 and TRBJ1-5): GAGVSQSPSNKVTEKGKDVELRCDPISGHTALYWYRQSLGQGLEFLIYFQGNSAPDKSGLPSDRFSAERTGGSVSTLTIQRTQQEDSAVYLCASSRAGQNQPQHFGDGTRLSIL.

V gene TRBV15 combines with J gene TRBJ2-5, with a weak D call TRBD2 (6 bases). Trimming took off 0 bases at V and 5 bases at J, with 13 bases between the two ends. This CDR3 comprises 15 residues. Germline V gene sequence: CDR1 LNHNV, CDR2 YYDKDF (reference sequence). CDR3 coding DNA: TGTGCCACCAGCAGAGACGCGGGGCCCGAGGAGACCCAGTACTTC. Protein product: CATSRDAGPEETQYF.

This chain joins TRBV7-9 and TRBJ2-7; 9 bases line up with TRBD1. This CDR3 region has 16 residues. CDR1 and CDR2 from the germline V gene are SEHNR and FQNEAQ (reference sequence). Trimming took 1 base from V and 0 from J; bases not matched to a gene: 4. CDR3 nucleotides: TGTGCCAGCAGCTTAGGGACAGGGGCTCTCTCCTACGAGCAGTACTTC. The encoded protein is CASSLGTGALSYEQYF.

This chain joins TRBV28 and TRBJ2-1; 8 bases align to TRBD2. CDR1 MDHEN and CDR2 SYDVKM come from the germline V gene. Trimming removed 8 bases from V and 1 base from J; junction bases left unmatched: 4. The CDR3 spans 14 residues. CDR3: CASETSGSYNEQFF. In DNA, the CDR3 is TGTGCCAGCGAAACTAGCGGATCCTACAATGAGCAGTTCTTC.

V is TRBV4-1 and J is TRBJ1-2; weak D call: TRBD1 (6 bases). The germline V gene encodes CDR1 MGHRA and CDR2 YSYEKL. This CDR3 contains 14 residues. V was cut by 0 bases and J by 3 bases, with 8 bases left in between. The CDR3, as DNA: TGCGCCAGCAGCCAAGAGGGACACTACTATGGCTACACCTTC. Translation: CASSQEGHYYGYTF.

The chain combines TRBV11-3 with TRBJ2-7; D is perhaps TRBD1 or TRBD2 (5 bases each). V lost 2 bases, J lost 2 bases, and 7 bases lay in between. The CDR3 runs to 13 residues. From germline, CDR1 is SGHNT and CDR2 YENEEA. The chain's CDR3 is CASSLRDAYEQYF. The CDR3 DNA reads TGTGCCAGCAGCTTAAGGGACGCCTACGAGCAGTACTTC.

This clone is medium-sized. V and J are TRBV6-4 and TRBJ1-1, with D possibly TRBD1 on 6 matching bases. V was cut by 5 bases and J by 3 bases, with 13 bases left in between. Germline V lookup: CDR1 MRHNA, CDR2 SNTAGT. CDR3 length: 14 residues. The chain's CDR3 is CASSYRVGDTEAFF. CDR3 coding DNA: TGTGCCAGCAGTTACAGGGTCGGCGACACTGAAGCTTTCTTT.

The chain couples TRBV7-2 to TRBJ1-1; D gene ambiguous. Trimming removed 1 base at V and 6 bases at J, with 3 bases between. Germline V gene data show CDR1 as SGHTA and CDR2 as FQGNSA. The CDR3 extends over 11 amino acids. The DNA of the CDR3 is TGTGCCAGCAGCTTAGTGGCTGAAGCTTTCTTT. It encodes CASSLVAEAFF.

The V and J genes are TRBV10-3 and TRBJ2-1, with D possibly TRBD2 on 5 matching bases. The CDR3 contains 15 residues. Germline CDR1 and CDR2: ENHRY and SYGVKD. V was pared by 0 bases and J by 5 bases, with 11 bases between. CDR3 amino acids: CAISESGVQNNEQFF. CDR3 coding DNA: TGTGCCATCAGTGAGTCCGGGGTGCAAAACAATGAGCAGTTCTTC.

The rearrangement links TRBV11-3 to TRBJ2-3; 7 bases are a match to TRBD1. This CDR3 has 16 residues. The germline V gene has CDR1 SGHNT and CDR2 YENEEA. Losses at the gene ends were 5 bases for V and 0 bases for J; bases not matched to a gene: 8. The CDR3, as DNA: TGTGCCAGCAGCGAAGGACAGGCTACTAGCACAGATACGCAGTATTTT. Its protein is CASSEGQATSTDTQYF. Full variable domain (outside the CDR3, taken from reference TRBV11-3 and TRBJ2-3): EAGVVQSPRYKIIEKKQPVAFWCNPISGHNTLYWYLQNLGQGPELLIRYENEEAVDDSQLPKDRFSAERLKGVDSTLKIQPAELGDSAVYLCASSEGQATSTDTQYFGPGTRLTVL.

This chain connects TRBV6-5 to TRBJ1-5, with 8 bases aligning to TRBD1. Germline-derived CDR1 and CDR2 are MNHEY and SVGAGI. The CDR3 totals 13 residues. The V segment lost 4 bases and the J segment 14 bases; nucleotides outside the gene matches: 10. The CDR3 nucleotides read TGTGCCAGCAGTTTAGATGGACAGGGCCCCAAGCATTTT. Translation gives CASSLDGQGPKHF.

The chain employs TRBV5-8 and TRBJ1-4; D gene unclear. The CDR3 spans 15 residues. The ends were cut back, 0 bases at V and 8 bases at J, with 14 bases in the middle. Germline values: CDR1 SGHTS, CDR2 YDEGEE. The DNA for the CDR3 is TGTGCCAGCAGCTTGGAACGGGCTGGTCGGGAAAAACTGTTTTTT. Its translation is CASSLERAGREKLFF.

This chain joins TRBV6-5 and TRBJ2-7; D is ambiguous. Germline V gene lookup returns CDR1 MNHEY and CDR2 SVGAGI. Trimming shortened V by 0 bases and J by 3 bases, and 15 bases separated the two germline ends. CDR3 length: 16 amino acids. As DNA, the CDR3 is TGTGCCAGCAGTTACTCAGGTCCCGCATACAACTACGAGCAGTACTTC. Residues: CASSYSGPAYNYEQYF.

The J gene is TRBJ2-7, the V gene TRBV11-3; D gene unclear. V dropped 4 bases and J dropped 2 bases, with 9 bases sitting between them. The CDR3 consists of 13 residues. Germline CDR1 SGHNT, CDR2 YENEEA. The CDR3 loop is CASSSSRAYEQYF. The CDR3 DNA follows: TGTGCCAGCAGCTCAAGTCGGGCCTACGAGCAGTACTTC.

The V gene is TRBV28, the J gene TRBJ2-1, with 9 bases lining up with TRBD1. The trim removed 5 bases at V and 8 bases at J, leaving 10 bases unmatched. Germline V gene data show CDR1 as MDHEN and CDR2 as SYDVKM. CDR3 size: 15 residues. Written as DNA, the CDR3 is TGTGCCAGCAGTGCCCACGGGACAGGGATGGATGAGCAGTTCTTC. It encodes CASSAHGTGMDEQFF.

This chain links TRBV30 with TRBJ2-7; D might be TRBD2 (5 bases). CDR3 length: 13 amino acids. The V gene lost 1 base and the J gene lost 0 bases, with 7 bases spanning the gap. The germline V gene encodes CDR1 GTSNPN and CDR2 SVGIG (reference sequence). Written as DNA, the CDR3 is TGTGCCTGGAGTGGTCGGGACTCCTACGAGCAGTACTTC. Protein product: CAWSGRDSYEQYF.